Following are 2 T cell receptor beta chains from one sample sequenced in a study of beta chain features in type 1 diabetes. Their antigens remain unidentified. The sequenced template was cDNA made from the entire isolated RNA. The repertoire was sequenced with immunoSEQ multiplex PCR; TCRdb's copy has only in-frame clones and lacks some. The sample consists of about 260,000 clones, 20% of them appearing once. Overall study findings and caveats: Shorter TCRB CDR3s, moderately but significantly so, marked every one of the four CD4+ subsets in Type 1 diabetes patients.

Source material: naive CD4+ T cells from blood. These receptors all stem from a woman in her 40s with type 1 diabetes.

This clone was counted between two and nine times. The chain couples TRBV7-9 to TRBJ1-1; D not resolved. The germline V gene has CDR1 SEHNR and CDR2 FQNEAQ (reference sequence). Trimming stripped 2 bases from V and 3 bases from J, with 10 bases between. The CDR3 runs to 14 residues. The CDR3, as DNA: TGTGCCAGCAGCTTAAGGTTCGGAGACACTGAAGCTTTCTTT. Encoded protein: CASSLRFGDTEAFF.

This clone has just a few counts. The chain combines TRBV5-1 with TRBJ2-3, with 7 positions matching TRBD1. The CDR3 runs 14 residues. CDR1 is SGHRS, CDR2 YFSETQ, per germline. The junction had 6 bases not matched to a gene; V was cut back by 4 bases and J by 4 bases. In DNA form, the CDR3 reads TGCGCCAGCAGCAACGGACAGGTGTCAGATACGCAGTATTTT. It translates to CASSNGQVSDTQYF.